The entry below gives a single TCR beta chain sequence along with its context. This specimen comes from a study of blood T cell repertoires in COVID-19. Overall study context: Collection of acute and convalescent COVID-19 samples took place in the United States, Italy and Spain.

In the original workflow: Amplified reference gene primers provided the basis for estimating nucleated cell counts. Method: immunoSEQ multiplex PCR; TCRdb's copy keeps in-frame clones and lacks some. That table is the source of V, J and clone size, and D and trimming were worked out from the DNA. The sample shows 13,000 to 15,000 clones, around four fifths of them seen only once. The CDR3 is 16 amino acids. Germline V CDR1 and CDR2: MNHNS, SASEGT. V trimming: 2 bases; J trimming: 2 bases; junction bases outside the gene matches: 5. This receptor was identified in a woman in her sixties or seventies with acute or convalescent COVID-19. This chain links TRBV6-1 with TRBJ2-3, with 9 bases aligning to TRBD2. Sequencing was carried out using peripheral blood. This CDR3 is CASSESLAGSTDTQYF. DNA for the CDR3: TGTGCCAGCAGTGAAAGTCTAGCGGGGTCCACAGATACGCAGTATTTT.